This TCR beta chain was captured by sequencing in a study of cytomegalovirus exposure and HLA in healthy donors (dated by TCRdb to the late 2010s). Notes on the research overall: An earlier analysis of 587 of the donors reported 276 Gb of sequence data and some 110 million unique TCR beta sequences obtained from about 179 million T cells. Approximately 310 gigabases of sequencing data and 75 million to 85 million unique TCR sequences made up an early release that covered approximately 700 HLA-typed donors. Among the roughly 390 genotyped donors, about 83% belonged to the genetic ancestry cluster associated with self-reported Caucasian donors. The study was designed to test whether signatures of past pathogen exposure could be identified by cataloging public T cell receptors. The T cell repertoires of 550 to 850 subjects were profiled by immunosequencing and related to cytomegalovirus serostatus. In addition to the first cohort of 500 to 850 subjects, a separate validation cohort of about 120 different subjects was used. To predict cytomegalovirus infection status, the study brought together high-throughput TCR immunosequencing, statistical association of individual TCRs with disease status, and machine learning. A later analysis re-analyzed previously published TCR beta repertoires from 600 to 850 donors and added high-resolution HLA genotyping to study TCR occurrence patterns. In the later analysis, no new phenotypic data were used to find candidate immune exposures; instead, reliance was placed on TCR beta sequences and their occurrence across donors. An earlier analysis of 587 of the donors used high-throughput TCR beta sequencing to judge whether each TCR beta V gene segment behaved as functional or pseudogenic. Donor age, sex, ethnicity and CMV serostatus were compiled alongside the repertoire data. A later genetic analysis took genome-wide SNP genotypes for about 55% of the roughly 670 donors and used that subset as a discovery cohort. All discovery cohort repertoires had been generated using a single sequencing platform. Class I and class II HLA loci were covered by the typing at four-digit resolution. The number of donors typed differed by locus, with 629-630 for A, B, C, DRB1 and DQB1, roughly 520 for DQA1, approximately 570 for DPA1, and some 470 for DPB1. Because of strong linkage in the cohort, a handful of DR-DQ haplotypes were treated as single units for association and clustering. Across about 380 genotyped donors of the cohort, an average of roughly 250,000 unique TCR beta nucleotide sequences per donor were sequenced, and 15% to 20% of those sequences were non-productive. What the authors observed across the whole study: Sequencing depth was assumed to be roughly uniform across donors in the presence/absence analyses, though that assumption may not hold. In an earlier analysis of around 600 of the donors, most TCR beta V segments were observed in productive rearrangements about 87% or about 30% of the time, broadly matching IMGT annotations. A later analysis found that TCR association rates varied across HLA loci, with DRB1 alleles showing the most associated TCRs and HLA-C alleles the fewest. Strong co-occurrence of HLA alleles, especially DR and DQ, made assigning TCR associations to individual alleles difficult. A later genetic analysis associated a missense DCLRE1C variant with V-gene and J-gene trimming of TCR beta chains, and an independent cohort replicated the association. Approximately 18 rarely observed V segments, including chromosome 9 orphons, were excluded from the earlier analysis of 550 to 700 of the donors because counts were too low. Correlated functional status among segregating V segments might be attributable to linkage disequilibrium, but an unknown experimental factor could not be ruled out. According to a later analysis, most CMV-associated TCR beta chains appeared to be HLA-restricted, and the HLA associations seemed to be driven largely by CMV exposure. According to the authors, the approach could potentially be generalized to other disease states and immunological phenotypes. A further reported finding was that TCR beta sequences accurately predicted the HLA-A and HLA-B alleles for most subjects in the first cohort. Because HLA typing was unavailable for some donors at each locus, only the typed subset was used in association tests. Several of the top co-occurrence clusters appeared to be linked to parvovirus B19, influenza, CMV and Epstein-Barr virus, according to a later analysis. According to a later genetic analysis, donors in an Asian-associated ancestry cluster had fewer N-insertions in productive TCRs than the roughly 660-donor mean. The study gave a list of 150 to 200 TCR beta chains associated with cytomegalovirus. Three of the identified cytomegalovirus-associated TCR beta chains were confirmed in vitro to be specific for cytomegalovirus antigens. The classifier was reported to diagnose cytomegalovirus status with high specificity and sensitivity in both the original and validation cohorts. Specific HLA alleles were associated with 15,000 to 20,000 TCR beta sequences at a false discovery rate of 0.05 in a later analysis. This cohort had only TCR beta chains sequenced, and the lack of alpha or paired-chain data limited which features could be detected. The sequencing pipeline was judged likely to have produced a cluster of highly shared sequence variants as a technical artifact. Immune exposure information for the cohort was limited to CMV serostatus. Across donors, most TCR sequences were observed very rarely, whereas some public TCRs were present in many individuals. A later analysis found that HLA-associated TCR beta chains were more clonally expanded and had lower generation probabilities than equally common non-associated chains.

Concerning this clone: Its antigen specificity is not known.

The cohort comprised 670 or so healthy bone marrow donors. Cohort members were all nominally healthy when sampled, although unrecorded immune exposures were likely present. The donor tested CMV seronegative, placing the donor among the 352 seronegative members of the cohort. Every donor gave a peripheral blood sample, and the peripheral blood mononuclear cells from that sample were used for TCR beta sequencing. Genomic DNA extraction from the blood cell samples was performed with the Qiagen DNeasy Blood Extraction Kit. Libraries were constructed by the immunoSEQ multiplex PCR assay. A mixture of 60 forward primers for TCR Vbeta segments and 13 reverse primers for TCR Jbeta segments was used in the multiplex PCR. Amplification of the CDR3 region of rearranged TCR beta genes was performed with a multiplex PCR assay on genomic DNA. The amplified TCR beta libraries were sequenced on the Illumina HiSeq System as 87-base-pair reads. As for the original processing: A later analysis tallied about 77 million unique TCR beta chains across the 666 repertoires, and around 10 million of those chains were shared by two or more donors. Raw reads were error-corrected and collapsed into unique sequences by a nearest-neighbor algorithm in which closely related sequences were merged to remove PCR and sequencing errors. Alignment of CDR3 sequences to IMGT reference sequences was used to assign V, D and J gene segments. For a sequence to be retained, a match of at least six nucleotides to both a V gene segment and a J gene segment was required. A rearrangement was called productive if the CDR3 had no stop codons and remained in frame with V and J, and every other rearrangement was called non-productive. CDR3 was defined by IMGT convention, running from the second conserved V-encoded cysteine to the conserved J-encoded phenylalanine. The earlier analysis of 450 to 750 of the donors excluded any sequence lacking an unambiguous match to a single V gene segment. An earlier analysis of a few hundred of the donors classified V segments as functional when productive rearrangements were above 56.7% and as segregating when the standard deviation between donors was above 5%. To diagnose cytomegalovirus status from the catalog of TCR beta chain sequences, a statistical classification framework was built. A later analysis assigned V and J genes by comparing TCR nucleotide sequences with IMGT/GENE-DB human TR gene sequences. Using the TCRdist pipeline, a later analysis assigned CDR3 sequences along with most-parsimonious VDJ recombination scenarios. A later analysis defined each TCR beta chain by its CDR3 amino acid sequence plus V-gene family, and excluded reads lacking a unique V-gene family. A later analysis removed 600 or so highly shared, low-generation-probability nucleotide sequences to deal with suspected cross-contamination and a sequencing artifact. In a later analysis, a clonal expansion index for each public chain was calculated from normalized within-repertoire ranks of inferred template counts. In a later analysis, generation probabilities were computed using a VDJ recombination model fitted to out-of-frame rearrangements, and the results were checked against IGoR. In a later analysis, TCR-TCR, TCR-HLA and TCR-CMV co-occurrence was scored with hypergeometric tests, and a repertoire-size bias correction was applied to TCR pairs. To estimate false discovery rates, a later analysis permuted the HLA or CMV assignments 20 times. In a later analysis, co-occurring TCRs were grouped with DBSCAN, and TCRdist sequence similarity was added when clustering was performed within HLA-allele-positive subsets. Repertoires with fewer than 30,000 or more than 120,000 public chains, plus five repertoires with anomalous nucleotide sharing, were excluded from co-occurrence clustering. TCRdb re-hosts the immuneACCESS table, in-frame sequences only. Its copies lack some clones; in the studies checked, an unresolved V gene accounts for under half of them, and the cause for the rest is not known. V and J calls and clone size are copied from that table; D and trimming were computed from the DNA. The sample table includes tens of thousands of clones. Less than 1.5% of the sample rests with the top ten.

The sequence was collected from a man younger than 45 in good health and CMV-seronegative. The specimen was PBMCs.

The CDR3 protein: CASSLGTGGTEHGNEQFF. At the DNA level, the sequence is TGCGCCAGCAGCTTGGGAACCGGCGGGACAGAACATGGCAATGAGCAGTTCTTC. The chain employs TRBV5-1 and TRBJ2-1; D gene: possibly TRBD1, on 7 matching bases. The CDR3 holds 18 amino acids from the cysteine to the phenylalanine. Only the CDR3 region is kept as DNA, spanning 54 bases read in frame from base 1. CDR1 and CDR2 are drawn from the germline V gene: SGHRS, YFSETQ. Between the V and J ends, shortened by 0 bases and 6 bases respectively, the junction contains 22 bases.